This T cell receptor beta chain was observed in a study of blood T cell repertoires in COVID-19. Profiling relied on immunoSEQ multiplex PCR, and the TCRdb table lists in-frame clones only, not all of them. The sample lists 120,000 to 150,000 clones; about 88% were seen once. V was clipped by 7 bases and J by 6 bases; unmatched bases: 18. The germline V gene encodes CDR1 SQVTM and CDR2 ANQGSEA. There are 17 residues in the CDR3. The sequenced sample was peripheral blood. The sequence was obtained from a man in his forties or fifties with active or convalescent COVID-19. The chain carries TRBV29-1 and TRBJ2-1; 10 bases fit TRBD2. The CDR3 protein is CSAEPGTSASALNEQFF. The CDR3 DNA sequence: TGCAGCGCCGAACCGGGGACTAGCGCTAGCGCGCTCAATGAGCAGTTCTTC.